This is a list of T cell receptor beta chains from one sample in a study of blood T cell repertoires in COVID-19. Using immunoSEQ multiplex PCR, the repertoire was profiled, and TCRdb retains in-frame clones only, with some absent. The data hold about 310,000 clones, with about nine tenths observed a single time. The sequencing sample was made of PBMCs or T cells enriched from blood (not recorded which). These receptors came from a woman in her 40s who had recovered from COVID-19. The CDR3 runs from the conserved cysteine through the conserved F or W. A D gene is named only where the DNA matches it firmly. The size of a clone is reported for some rows only, either as once, few or many, or as a class for expanded clones.

D gene	clone size	J gene	V gene	CDR3 length	CDR3 protein	CDR3 DNA
.	.	TRBJ2-2	TRBV9	13	CASSAEGVGELFF	TGTGCCAGCAGCGCTGAGGGAGTGGGGGAGCTGTTTTTT
TRBD2	.	TRBJ2-3	TRBV11-3	16	CASSLAERELGDTQYF	TGTGCCAGCAGCTTAGCAGAGCGGGAGTTGGGCGATACGCAGTATTTT
.	.	TRBJ2-1	TRBV14	15	CASSRGQFGYNEQFF	TGTGCCAGCAGCCGCGGACAGTTCGGGTACAATGAGCAGTTCTTC
.	once	TRBJ1-5	TRBV3-1/TRBV3-2	15	CASSQEAGVNQPQHF	TGTGCCAGCAGCCAAGAGGCAGGGGTCAATCAGCCCCAGCATTTT
TRBD2	.	TRBJ2-6	TRBV6-2/TRBV6-3	17	CASSYLAGPSGANVLTF	TGTGCCAGCAGTTACCTAGCGGGGCCCTCTGGGGCCAACGTCCTGACTTTC
TRBD1	.	TRBJ1-1	TRBV11-3	14	CASSLEQGRTEAFF	TGTGCCAGCAGCTTAGAACAGGGGCGCACTGAAGCTTTCTTT
TRBD2	.	TRBJ2-1	TRBV24-1	13	CATMAGGKQEQFF	TGTGCCACCATGGCGGGGGGGAAGCAGGAGCAGTTCTTC
TRBD1	.	TRBJ2-3	TRBV4-1	16	CASSQEPDRGTDTQYF	TGCGCCAGCAGCCAAGAACCCGACAGGGGTACAGATACGCAGTATTTT
TRBD2	.	TRBJ2-3	TRBV9	12	CASSVGRDTQYF	TGTGCCAGCAGCGTCGGGAGGGATACGCAGTATTTT
TRBD2	.	TRBJ2-2	TRBV6-4	16	CARPGLGVYSTGELFF	TGTGCCAGACCGGGACTAGGGGTTTATAGCACCGGGGAGCTGTTTTTT
TRBD1	.	TRBJ2-7	TRBV7-2	13	CASSRGTGQKQYF	TGTGCCAGCAGCCGGGGGACAGGGCAAAAGCAGTACTTC
TRBD2	.	TRBJ2-7	TRBV2	13	CASSGGGTYEQYF	TGTGCCAGCAGTGGGGGGGGAACCTACGAGCAGTACTTC
TRBD1	.	TRBJ1-5	TRBV2	15	CASRTGTASNQPQHF	TGTGCCAGCAGGACCGGGACAGCCAGCAATCAGCCCCAGCATTTT
.	.	TRBJ2-7	TRBV11-3	12	CASSRLTYEQYF	TGTGCCAGCAGTCGACTAACCTACGAGCAGTACTTC
TRBD1	.	TRBJ2-1	TRBV11-3	14	CATSRDRGRNEQFF	TGTGCAACTTCCCGGGACAGGGGGCGAAATGAGCAGTTCTTC
.	few	TRBJ2-1	TRBV30	14	CAWIRSMNYNEQFF	TGTGCCTGGATTCGCAGTATGAACTACAATGAGCAGTTCTTC
TRBD1	.	TRBJ1-2	TRBV29-1	14	CSASTGQGLGGYTF	TGCAGCGCCAGCACGGGACAGGGGCTCGGTGGCTACACCTTC
.	.	TRBJ2-3	TRBV24-1	11	CATSGGDTQYF	TGTGCCACCTCAGGGGGGGATACGCAGTATTTT
.	.	TRBJ2-2	TRBV7-3	16	CASSPILGGIPGELFF	TGTGCCAGCAGCCCAATTTTGGGGGGAATCCCCGGGGAGCTGTTTTTT
TRBD1	few	TRBJ2-1	TRBV6-5	13	CASWTGAPNEQFF	TGTGCCAGCTGGACAGGGGCCCCCAATGAGCAGTTCTTC
.	.	TRBJ2-3	TRBV2	12	CASSPSTDTQYF	TGTGCCAGCAGTCCGAGCACAGATACGCAGTATTTT
.	.	TRBJ2-1	TRBV21-1	17	CASSKVSLAGFLNEQFF	TGTGCCAGCAGCAAAGTAAGCTTAGCGGGGTTTTTAAATGAGCAGTTCTTC
TRBD1	.	TRBJ1-2	TRBV7-2	15	CASSPSTGLNYGYTF	TGTGCCAGCAGCCCTTCGACAGGGCTGAACTATGGCTACACCTTC
.	.	TRBJ2-1	TRBV7-2	14	CASTPGTYYNEQFF	TGTGCCAGCACCCCCGGGACTTACTACAATGAGCAGTTCTTC
.	once	TRBJ1-5	TRBV12-3/TRBV12-4	13	CASRPSGVRAQHF	TGTGCCAGCAGACCCTCAGGGGTCCGGGCCCAGCATTTT
.	.	TRBJ2-7	TRBV5-8	14	CASSLPSDPYEQYF	TGTGCCAGCAGCCTACCTAGCGACCCCTACGAGCAGTACTTC
TRBD2	.	TRBJ2-1	TRBV7-9	16	CASSSPGLAGYNEQFF	TGTGCCAGCAGCTCCCCCGGGCTAGCGGGTTACAATGAGCAGTTCTTC
.	.	TRBJ2-7	TRBV11-2	12	CASSLFPVEQYF	TGTGCCAGCAGCTTGTTCCCGGTCGAGCAGTACTTC
TRBD2	.	TRBJ2-3	TRBV5-8	14	CASSRSGGANTQYF	TGTGCCAGCAGCCGTAGCGGGGGGGCGAACACGCAGTATTTT
.	.	TRBJ1-6	TRBV27	15	CASSPTWDTDSPLHF	TGTGCCAGCAGTCCCACCTGGGACACTGATTCACCCCTCCACTTT
.	.	TRBJ1-4	TRBV5-8	16	CASSAAGWHGYEKLFF	TGTGCCAGCAGCGCGGCAGGGTGGCACGGATACGAAAAACTGTTTTTT
TRBD2	.	TRBJ2-7	TRBV19	15	CASSPGTSGTYEQYF	TGTGCCAGTAGTCCCGGGACTAGCGGAACCTACGAGCAGTACTTC
TRBD1	.	TRBJ1-5	TRBV19	15	CASRLTGDSNQPQHF	TGTGCCAGTAGATTGACAGGGGATAGCAATCAGCCCCAGCATTTT
.	.	TRBJ2-7	TRBV6-5	15	CASSSEAYRGWEQYF	TGTGCCAGCAGTTCCGAAGCCTACCGGGGTTGGGAGCAGTACTTC
.	.	TRBJ1-2	TRBV29-1	13	CSGETGKGHGYTF	TGCAGCGGGGAAACAGGAAAAGGTCATGGCTACACCTTC
TRBD2	once	TRBJ2-7	TRBV11-3	14	CASSLGTGGYEQYF	TGTGCCAGCAGCTTAGGGACGGGAGGGTACGAGCAGTACTTC
.	.	TRBJ2-3	TRBV7-2	15	CASSLDWTGTDTQYF	TGTGCCAGCAGCTTGGACTGGACGGGTACAGATACGCAGTATTTT
.	.	TRBJ1-3	TRBV30	14	CAWSTPAWGNTIYF	TGTGCCTGGAGCACCCCAGCGTGGGGAAACACCATATATTTT
TRBD1	.	TRBJ2-1	TRBV7-9	13	CASSLGQGSEQFF	TGTGCCAGCAGCTTAGGACAGGGGAGTGAGCAGTTCTTC
.	.	TRBJ1-5	TRBV28	14	CASRVGAGVQPQHF	TGTGCCAGCCGAGTTGGGGCAGGGGTTCAGCCCCAGCATTTT
TRBD2	.	TRBJ2-5	TRBV7-2	16	CASSFEKRGAGETQYF	TGTGCCAGCAGCTTTGAGAAGCGGGGGGCAGGGGAGACCCAGTACTTC
.	once	TRBJ1-4	TRBV6-5	14	CASSSRVANEKLFF	TGTGCCAGCAGTTCCCGGGTCGCTAATGAAAAACTGTTTTTT
.	.	TRBJ2-2	TRBV5-8	13	CASSFRNTGELFF	TGTGCCAGCAGCTTCCGGAACACCGGGGAGCTGTTTTTT
.	.	TRBJ2-3	TRBV5-1	17	CASSFSPRTALSDTQYF	TGCGCCAGCAGCTTCAGTCCCCGAACCGCCTTATCGGATACGCAGTATTTT
TRBD2	few	TRBJ2-1	TRBV2	13	CASSGRVYNEQFF	TGTGCCAGTAGCGGGAGGGTCTACAATGAGCAGTTCTTC
.	.	TRBJ1-1	TRBV19	13	CASRRTVGTEAFF	TGTGCCAGTAGAAGGACAGTGGGCACTGAAGCTTTCTTT
.	.	TRBJ1-6	TRBV7-2	13	CASSPGQNSPLHF	TGTGCCAGCAGCCCGGGACAAAATTCACCCCTCCACTTT
TRBD1	.	TRBJ2-1	TRBV28	16	CASSLGGTGNYNEQFF	TGTGCCAGCAGTTTAGGAGGGACAGGGAACTACAATGAGCAGTTCTTC
TRBD1	.	TRBJ2-5	TRBV7-9	16	CASSLGGGQGRQTQYF	TGTGCCAGCAGCTTAGGAGGGGGACAGGGGCGGCAGACCCAGTACTTC
.	.	TRBJ1-5	TRBV29-1	12	CSVGQSNQPQHF	TGCAGCGTGGGGCAAAGCAATCAGCCCCAGCATTTT
.	.	TRBJ2-3	TRBV30	14	CAWSVQGGADTQYF	TGTGCCTGGAGTGTCCAGGGGGGCGCAGATACGCAGTATTTT
TRBD1	.	TRBJ2-1	TRBV9	15	CASSVDGTGVGEQFF	TGTGCCAGCAGCGTAGATGGGACAGGGGTCGGTGAGCAGTTCTTC
.	.	TRBJ2-7	TRBV30	11	CAWSSGLEQYF	TGTGCCTGGAGTTCTGGACTCGAGCAGTACTTC
.	.	TRBJ1-2	TRBV27	15	CASSSGFPVDYGYTF	TGTGCCAGCAGTTCAGGGTTTCCCGTGGACTATGGCTACACCTTC
.	.	TRBJ1-4	TRBV7-2	14	CASSLVGGYEKLFF	TGTGCCAGCAGCTTAGTTGGAGGGTATGAAAAACTGTTTTTT